The 30 T cell receptor beta chains listed next were all sequenced from one sample in a study of CD8 T cells in ankylosing spondylitis (dated by TCRdb to about 2017). No antigen has been identified for these receptors. The method behind the library was 5' RACE. Sequencing instrument: Illumina HiSeq 2500. The public reads were run again by TCRdb, first through fastp at Q25 and then through MiXCR, and only productive beta chains were kept. Each record represents a unique CDR3 protein, reported with the most common genes and DNA among its rows. Within this sample are 750,000 to 850,000 distinct CDR3 sequences, with around 11% of them counted one time only. About 0.49% of the sample goes to the ten largest clones. The paper's findings and limits, for the study overall: A TCR beta motif made up of several highly homologous amino acid variants appeared to be characteristic of blood from ankylosing spondylitis patients.

Sequencing was carried out using blood, either unsorted or a sorted T cell fraction (not recorded which). The receptors derive from a male donor with ankylosing spondylitis.

This clonotype was seen only a few times. The chain employs TRBV7-9 and TRBJ1-4, with D perhaps matching TRBD1 (5 bases). This CDR3 comprises 16 residues. Germline values: CDR1 SEHNR, CDR2 FQNEAQ (reference sequence). Deletions cut 7 bases from V and 10 bases from J, with 25 bases between. The CDR3 region has the DNA TGTGCCAGCACGTCCTACCCCCAGGGTGAAATAGGAAAACTGTTTTTT. It encodes CASTSYPQGEIGKLFF.

The sample holds many counts of this clonotype. The gene calls are TRBV15 and TRBJ2-7, with D perhaps matching TRBD2 (6 bases). V lost 5 bases, J lost 2 bases, and 13 bases lay in between. The V gene's germline CDR1 is LNHNV and CDR2 YYDKDF (reference sequence). This CDR3 has 14 residues. CDR3 amino acids: CATSRGAGPYEQYF. The CDR3 nucleotides are TGTGCCACCAGCCGCGGGGCAGGACCCTACGAGCAGTACTTC.

The chain recombines TRBV5-1 with TRBJ2-1, with 9 bases lining up with TRBD2. This CDR3 spans 15 amino acids. In germline, CDR1 is SGHRS, CDR2 YFSETQ. Germline trimming cut 4 bases from V and 6 bases from J; bases unmatched to any gene: 8. CDR3 DNA: TGCGCCAGCAGCCTTGAAGGGACTAGCTTCAATGAGCAGTTCTTC. Translated: CASSLEGTSFNEQFF.

This clonotype was counted ten times or more. The rearrangement uses TRBV6-1 and TRBJ1-1; TRBD1 matches 9 bases. This CDR3 has 16 amino acids. Germline lookup yields CDR1 MNHNS and CDR2 SASEGT. The V gene end was trimmed by 8 bases and the J gene end by 5 bases; junction bases not matched to a gene: 15. In DNA form, the CDR3 reads TGTGCCAGCCAGTCCGGGACAGGGATTCGGGAAACTGAAGCTTTCTTT. Amino acid sequence: CASQSGTGIRETEAFF.

This clonotype was counted between two and nine times. The chain carries TRBV18 and TRBJ2-1; D perhaps matches TRBD2 (6 bases). Trimming left V 2 bases short and J 5 bases short, with 10 bases between. There are 14 residues in the CDR3. Germline CDR1 is KGHSH and CDR2 is LQKENI. The CDR3 DNA reads TGTGCCAGCTCACCATCGTCGGGGGACAATGAGCAGTTCTTC. Amino acids: CASSPSSGDNEQFF. The full variable domain, completed using reference TRBV18 and TRBJ2-1, is NAGVMQNPRHLVRRRGQEARLRCSPMKGHSHVYWYRQLPEEGLKFMVYLQKENIIDESGMPKERFSAEFPKEGPSILRIQQVVRGDSAAYFCASSPSSGDNEQFFGPGTRLTVL.

The chain uses TRBV11-3 and TRBJ2-1; D unresolved. There are 16 residues in the CDR3. The V gene's germline CDR1 is SGHNT and CDR2 YENEEA. Trimming removed 4 bases from V and 7 bases from J, with 20 bases in between. The DNA of the CDR3 is TGTGCCAGCAGCTCGGGTCCGGCCCACGATCGGAATGAGCAGTTCTTC. Residues: CASSSGPAHDRNEQFF.

The chain combines TRBV4-2 with TRBJ2-7; D remains unclear. V was trimmed by 2 bases and J by 10 bases, leaving 9 bases between them. This CDR3 has 11 residues. Per germline, CDR1 LGHNA and CDR2 YNFKEQ. CDR3 bases: TGTGCCAGCAGCCAAATGGGGAACCAGTACTTC. Translated: CASSQMGNQYF.

This clonotype was detected many times. The rearrangement links TRBV20-1 to TRBJ2-7, with 7 positions matching TRBD2. Germline CDR1 is DFQATT and CDR2 is SNEGSKA (reference sequence). CDR3 length: 13 residues. Trimming at V came to 3 bases and at J to 3 bases, leaving 5 bases not matched to a gene. CDR3 bases: TGCAGTGCTAGGAGCGAGCGGGACTACGAGCAGTACTTC. Residues: CSARSERDYEQYF.

This clonotype has only a few counts. The rearrangement joins TRBV27 to TRBJ1-2; 7 nucleotides match TRBD1. The V gene end was trimmed by 3 bases and the J gene end by 5 bases; junction bases not matched to a gene: 6. The V gene's germline CDR1 is MNHEY and CDR2 SMNVEV (reference sequence). The CDR3 has 14 residues. The DNA of the CDR3 is TGTGCCAGCAGTTTGCTCCGGGACAGTTATGGCTACACCTTC. It is translated as CASSLLRDSYGYTF.

This clonotype was seen many times. The rearrangement uses TRBV29-1 and TRBJ2-7; D gene unclear. The germline V and J ends were trimmed by 4 bases and 4 bases, with 11 bases remaining between them. CDR1 and CDR2 from the germline V gene are SQVTM and ANQGSEA. The CDR3 loop spans 12 amino acids. The CDR3 DNA follows: TGCAGCGTTGCAAGAGACGGGTACGAGCAGTACTTC. This gives the protein CSVARDGYEQYF.

This clonotype has ten or more counts. The chain combines TRBV10-2 with TRBJ2-7; 9 bases are shared with TRBD2. Germline V gives CDR1 WSHSY, CDR2 SAAADI. With 5 bases clipped from V and 4 bases from J, the junction kept 9 bases outside the gene matches. The CDR3 is 15 residues long. The DNA for the CDR3 is TGCGCCAGCAGTAAGGCTAGCGGGGCCTTTTACGAGCAGTACTTC. Translated, it gives CASSKASGAFYEQYF.

The rearrangement uses TRBV12-3 or TRBV12-4 and TRBJ2-2; D is uncertain. With 3 bases removed from V and 0 bases from J, the gap between germline ends came to 8 bases. The CDR3 is made up of 15 amino acids. The CDR3 DNA sequence: TGTGCCAGCAGTTTTTTCCCGGCGAACACCGGGGAGCTGTTTTTT. Translating gives CASSFFPANTGELFF.

This clonotype has just a few counts. The gene calls are TRBV10-3 and TRBJ2-6; tentative D call: TRBD1 (5 bases). Looked up from germline, CDR1 is ENHRY and CDR2 is SYGVKD. CDR3 length equals 13 residues. Trimming took 10 bases from V and 4 from J, leaving 11 bases between them. CDR3 nucleotides: TGTGCCACCGCGACAGCAGGGGCCAACGTCCTGACTTTC. Residues: CATATAGANVLTF.

This clonotype was counted only a few times. The genes are TRBV9 and TRBJ2-7; TRBD1 agrees at 8 bases. CDR1 is SGDLS and CDR2 is YYNGEE in the germline V gene. With V trimmed by 0 bases and J by 4 bases, 6 bases remained unmatched. The CDR3 totals 15 residues. The CDR3 DNA is TGTGCCAGCAGCGTAGACCTCGGACAGGGATACGAGCAGTACTTC. This sequence encodes CASSVDLGQGYEQYF.

The chain uses TRBV4-3 and TRBJ1-4; D remains ambiguous. Trimming removed 0 bases at V and 6 bases at J, with 17 bases between. Germline CDR1 LGHNA, CDR2 YSLEER. The CDR3 is made up of 17 amino acids. CDR3 in amino acids: CASSQDHSAAEDEKLFF. As DNA, the CDR3 is TGCGCCAGCAGCCAAGACCACTCAGCTGCGGAGGATGAAAAACTGTTTTTT.

This clonotype was counted only a few times. The chain combines TRBV5-6 with TRBJ1-2; no clear D. The germline gives CDR1 SGHDT, CDR2 YYEEEE. The ends were cut back, 1 base at V and 6 bases at J, with 10 bases in the middle. This CDR3 contains 13 residues. This CDR3 is CASSLPRRDGYTF. DNA of the CDR3: TGTGCCAGCAGCTTGCCGAGAAGGGATGGCTACACCTTC.

This sequence joins TRBV24-1 and TRBJ1-1; D unresolved. This CDR3 region has 12 residues. Germline V gene lookup returns CDR1 KGHDR and CDR2 SFDVKD. Between the trimmed V and J ends, which lost 5 bases and 2 bases, there was a span of 5 bases. CDR3 in amino acids: CATSAGNTEAFF. Written as DNA, the CDR3 is TGTGCCACCAGTGCCGGTAACACTGAAGCTTTCTTT.

This clonotype was observed many times. The V gene is TRBV5-1, the J gene TRBJ2-1, with 12 bases matching TRBD2. The CDR3 is made up of 15 amino acids. Trimming cost V 4 bases and J 7 bases; bases outside gene matches: 6. Germline V CDR1 and CDR2: SGHRS, YFSETQ. The CDR3 region has the DNA TGCGCCAGCAGCCGACTAGCGGGGGCGGGGAATGAGCAGTTCTTC. Its translation is CASSRLAGAGNEQFF.

In this sample, this clonotype turned up a few times. V usage is TRBV20-1 and J usage is TRBJ2-1; maybe TRBD2 (6 bases). V was shortened by 5 bases and J by 7 bases, with 24 bases between the two germline ends. This CDR3 has 16 amino acids. Per germline, CDR1 DFQATT and CDR2 SNEGSKA (reference sequence). CDR3 coding DNA: TGCAGTGCTTCGCACTACCAGCGGGCCCCGGGGAATGAGCAGTTCTTC. Protein: CSASHYQRAPGNEQFF.

V gene TRBV7-2 combines with J gene TRBJ2-3, with D possibly being TRBD2 (7 bases). The CDR3 is made up of 15 amino acids. V was trimmed by 3 bases and J by 6 bases, leaving 16 bases between them. CDR1 SGHTA and CDR2 FQGNSA come from the germline V gene. The CDR3, as DNA: TGTGCCAGCAGCTTTCGGGGGGCAATCGAGGATACGCAGTATTTT. Residues: CASSFRGAIEDTQYF.

This rearrangement joins TRBV10-3 to TRBJ2-7, with a tentative D call TRBD2 (6 bases). The V gene's germline CDR1 is ENHRY and CDR2 SYGVKD. This CDR3 has 12 residues. The V end lost 4 bases, the J end lost 6 bases, and 10 bases lay between the germline ends. CDR3 in amino acids: CAISVGGVEQYF. CDR3 nucleotides: TGTGCCATCAGTGTGGGGGGAGTCGAGCAGTACTTC.

This clonotype was detected a few times. The V call is TRBV28, the J call TRBJ2-3; TRBD2 is a possible D gene (5 bases). CDR1 is MDHEN, CDR2 SYDVKM, per germline. This CDR3 is 15 amino acids long. V shed 5 bases and J shed 5 bases, with 17 bases lying between them. In nucleotides, the CDR3 is TGTGCCAGCAGTAGGTGGACGGGCCGGGGAGATACGCAGTATTTT. Its translation: CASSRWTGRGDTQYF.

The chain employs TRBV6-5 and TRBJ1-2; unclear D gene. Trimming took 2 bases from V and 2 from J, leaving 15 bases between them. Looked up from germline, CDR1 is MNHEY and CDR2 is SVGAGI. There are 16 residues in the CDR3. This CDR3 reads CASSYPGRFLNYGYTF. The CDR3 nucleotides are TGTGCCAGCAGTTACCCCGGACGGTTCTTGAACTATGGCTACACCTTC.

Many counts were recorded for this clonotype. The chain recombines TRBV29-1 with TRBJ1-1, with 7 bases fitting TRBD1. This CDR3 region has 13 residues. V dropped 7 bases and J dropped 1; count of bases not matched to a gene: 6. Per the germline V gene, CDR1 is SQVTM and CDR2 is ANQGSEA. CDR3 nucleotides: TGCAGCGGCCTGGGACAGCCGAACACTGAAGCTTTCTTT. As protein: CSGLGQPNTEAFF.

Worth noting for this clonotype: Just one base apart from a much larger clone, this may be a read error. V is TRBV24-1 and J is TRBJ2-1; D is ambiguous. CDR1 is KGHDR and CDR2 is SFDVKD in the germline V gene. The CDR3 loop spans 14 amino acids. V was clipped by 2 bases and J by 2 bases, with 6 bases between them. The CDR3, as DNA: TGTGCCACCAGTGATTCGGGCACCTACAATGAGCAGTTCTTC. This sequence encodes CATSDSGTYNEQFF.

This clonotype was seen ten or more times. DNA for the CDR3: TGTGCCAGCAGCACTACCCACACTGAAGCTTTCTTT. Protein: CASSTTHTEAFF. This rearrangement joins TRBV7-2 to TRBJ1-1; D uncertain. This CDR3 comprises 12 residues. Trimming shortened V by 5 bases and J by 3 bases, and 7 bases separated the two germline ends. Germline V CDR1 and CDR2: SGHTA, FQGNSA.

This clonotype was counted only a few times. The chain employs TRBV29-1 and TRBJ2-7; 9 bases fit TRBD1. Trimming removed 7 bases from V and 2 bases from J; junction bases left unmatched: 6. This CDR3 region has 13 residues. Germline V gene sequence: CDR1 SQVTM, CDR2 ANQGSEA. CDR3 coding DNA: TGCAGCGCTTGGACAGGGGAAGCCTACGAGCAGTACTTC. The encoded protein is CSAWTGEAYEQYF.

This clonotype was found a few times. The V and J genes are TRBV4-3 and TRBJ2-5; D is possibly TRBD1 (5 bases). The V end was cut by 1 base, the J end by 3 bases, with 12 bases between. Germline V gene sequence: CDR1 LGHNA, CDR2 YSLEER. The CDR3 has 15 amino acids. The CDR3 spells CASSQGVQGEETQYF. The DNA for the CDR3 is TGCGCCAGCAGCCAAGGGGTCCAGGGTGAAGAGACCCAGTACTTC.

The CDR3 DNA follows: TGTGCCAGCACCATATCAGGGAGCCCCCCAGATACGCAGTATTTT. Residues: CASTISGSPPDTQYF. J is TRBJ2-3 and V is TRBV7-9; D may correspond to TRBD1 or TRBD2 (5 bases each). There are 15 residues in the CDR3. Trimming removed 7 bases from V and 4 bases from J, with 18 bases in between. In germline, CDR1 is SEHNR, CDR2 FQNEAQ (reference sequence).

V gene TRBV28 combines with J gene TRBJ1-5; no firm D call. The CDR3 is 18 residues long. Germline V CDR1 and CDR2: MDHEN, SYDVKM. Trimming removed 6 bases at V and 0 bases at J, with 21 bases between. DNA of the CDR3: TGTGCCAGCAGCCAGGTGGCCCCGCACGATTATAGCAATCAGCCCCAGCATTTT. The encoded protein is CASSQVAPHDYSNQPQHF.